Below, one TCR beta chain is given with its context. Antigen specificity is unknown. V lost 2 bases and J 0 bases, leaving 11 bases between the germline ends. Per germline, CDR1 SGHRS and CDR2 YFSETQ. The length of the CDR3 is 16 residues. Some second doses came at about 4 weeks and others at about 12 weeks; these were pooled. Profiling relied on immunoSEQ multiplex PCR, and the TCRdb table lists in-frame clones only, not all of them. This table holds 70,000 to 95,000 clones, 85% to 95% found once. This sample stems from a study of T cell responses to AZD1222 COVID-19 vaccine. Points from the study as a whole: The reported proportion of spike-specific TCRs targeting unmutated variant regions was nearly half.

The chain has TRBV5-1 and TRBJ2-2; D is perhaps TRBD2 (6 bases). This receptor was identified in an adult who received the AZD1222 COVID-19 vaccine. The sequencing used peripheral blood, collected 28 days after the second AZD1222 dose. The CDR3 DNA reads as TGCGCCAGCAGCTTTTTTATAGCGGCGAACACCGGGGAGCTGTTTTTT. Translated: CASSFFIAANTGELFF.